This T cell receptor (beta chain) comes out of a study of post-analysis software for immune sequencing data. Germline assignment: CDR1 MNHEY and CDR2 SVGAGI. The CDR3 totals 18 residues. V lost 2 bases, J lost 0 bases, and 6 bases stayed unmatched. On this clonotype itself: Antigen: not known.

TCR beta libraries were prepared from cDNA with unique molecular identifiers. Out of 1 to 10 million T cells, 470,000 or so cDNA molecules were generated. Using its own MiXCR run on the PCR reads, TCRdb lists one record per CDR3 protein. The sample carries some 800,000 distinct CDR3 sequences, 46% recorded once. The study's findings and limits: Strong same-batch co-clustering of samples appeared with F measure clustering. Roughly five TRBV segments were significantly more frequent in patients than in controls. TRBV5-6, TRBV5-1 and TRBV20-1 were among these segments.

Material: blood. This chain joins TRBV6-5 and TRBJ2-4; 11 bases line up with TRBD1. The clonotype comes from a girl between 10 and 17 years old with multiple sclerosis. The CDR3: CASSYTGQGALAKNIQYF. CDR3 DNA: TGTGCCAGCAGTTACACCGGACAGGGGGCCTTAGCCAAAAACATTCAGTACTTC.